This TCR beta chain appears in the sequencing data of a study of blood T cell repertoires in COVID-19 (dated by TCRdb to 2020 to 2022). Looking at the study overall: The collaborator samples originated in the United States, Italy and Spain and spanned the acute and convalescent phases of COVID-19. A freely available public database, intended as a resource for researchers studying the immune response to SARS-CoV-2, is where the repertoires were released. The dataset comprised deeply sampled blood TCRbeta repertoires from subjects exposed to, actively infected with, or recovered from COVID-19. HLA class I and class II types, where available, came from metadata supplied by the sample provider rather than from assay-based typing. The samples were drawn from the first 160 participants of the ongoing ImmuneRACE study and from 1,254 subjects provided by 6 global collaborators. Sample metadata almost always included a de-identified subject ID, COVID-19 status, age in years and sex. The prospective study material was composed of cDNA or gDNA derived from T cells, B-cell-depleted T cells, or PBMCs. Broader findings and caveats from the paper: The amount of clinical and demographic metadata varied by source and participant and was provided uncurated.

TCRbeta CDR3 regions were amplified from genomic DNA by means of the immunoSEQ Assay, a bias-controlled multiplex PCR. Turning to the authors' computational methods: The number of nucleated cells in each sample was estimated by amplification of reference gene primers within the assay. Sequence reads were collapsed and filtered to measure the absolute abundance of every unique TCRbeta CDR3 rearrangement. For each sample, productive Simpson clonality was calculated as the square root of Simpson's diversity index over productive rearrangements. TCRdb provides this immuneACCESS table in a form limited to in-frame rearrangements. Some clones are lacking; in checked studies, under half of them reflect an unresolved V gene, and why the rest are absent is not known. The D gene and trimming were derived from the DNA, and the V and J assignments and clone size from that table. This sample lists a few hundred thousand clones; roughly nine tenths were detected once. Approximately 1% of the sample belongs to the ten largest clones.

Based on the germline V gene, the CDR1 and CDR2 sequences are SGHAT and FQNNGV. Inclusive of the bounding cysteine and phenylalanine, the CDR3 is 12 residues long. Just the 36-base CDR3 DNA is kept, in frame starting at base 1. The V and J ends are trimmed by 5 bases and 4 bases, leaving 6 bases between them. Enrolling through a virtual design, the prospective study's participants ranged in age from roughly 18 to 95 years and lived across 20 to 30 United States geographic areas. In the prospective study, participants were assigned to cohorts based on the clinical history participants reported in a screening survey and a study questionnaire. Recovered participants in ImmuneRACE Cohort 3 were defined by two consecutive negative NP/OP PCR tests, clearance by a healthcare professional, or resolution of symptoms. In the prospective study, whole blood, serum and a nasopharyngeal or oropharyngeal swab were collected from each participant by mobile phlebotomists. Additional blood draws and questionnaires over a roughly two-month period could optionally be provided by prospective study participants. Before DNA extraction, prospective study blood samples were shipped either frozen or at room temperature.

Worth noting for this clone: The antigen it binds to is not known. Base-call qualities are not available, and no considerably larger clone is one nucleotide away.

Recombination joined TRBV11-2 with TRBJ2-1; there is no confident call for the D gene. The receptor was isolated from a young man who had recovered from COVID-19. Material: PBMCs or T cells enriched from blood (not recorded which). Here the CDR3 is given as CASSPQYNEQFF. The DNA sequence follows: TGTGCCAGCAGCCCACAGTACAATGAGCAGTTCTTC. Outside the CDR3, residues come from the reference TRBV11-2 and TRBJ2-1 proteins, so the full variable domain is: EAGVAQSPRYKIIEKRQSVAFWCNPISGHATLYWYQQILGQGPKLLIQFQNNGVVDDSQLPKDRFSAERLKGVDSTLKIQPAKLEDSAVYLCASSPQYNEQFFGPGTRLTVL.